This T cell receptor (beta chain) was identified during a study of T cell changes during pregnancy in multiple sclerosis. The CDR3 consists of 17 residues. CDR1 is LGHNA and CDR2 is YSLEER in the germline V gene. V lost 1 base and J 0 bases, leaving 15 bases between the germline ends. Measured with immunoSEQ multiplex PCR; TCRdb has only the in-frame clones, and not every one. The sample shows tens of thousands of clones, 90% of them seen only once. Material: peripheral blood, obtained after pregnancy. This clonotype was sampled from a female donor in good health, enrolled as a control in a pregnancy study. J is TRBJ1-2 and V is TRBV4-3, with D unresolved. The CDR3, as DNA: TGCGCCAGCAGCCAAGGGGCCTTTTCTGATTCTAACTATGGCTACACCTTC. It codes for CASSQGAFSDSNYGYTF.